Only a few counts were recorded for the clone carrying this T cell receptor beta chain. As yet, its antigen is unknown. The identical CDR3 is also encoded by other nucleotide sequences in the sample. Trimming left V 4 bases short and J 4 bases short, with 7 bases between. CDR1 and CDR2 from the germline V gene are SNHLY and FYNNEI. This CDR3 comprises 12 residues. The PCR employed 60 Vbeta primers together with 13 Jbeta primers. Clones were read by immunoSEQ multiplex PCR, and TCRdb kept only the in-frame ones, dropping some. The repertoire includes 200,000 to 300,000 clones, 82% of them detected once, and more than 5% sits in the top ten. These data come from a study of cytomegalovirus exposure and HLA in healthy donors. General study results and limits: Reportedly, cytomegalovirus status was diagnosed with high sensitivity and specificity.

The sequence came from a woman aged 40 to 55 in good health and CMV-seropositive. The sample consisted of PBMCs. The chain couples TRBV2 to TRBJ1-2; no reliable D call. CDR3 protein: CASSGQAYGYTF. The CDR3 bases are TGTGCCAGCAGTGGGCAGGCCTATGGCTACACCTTC.